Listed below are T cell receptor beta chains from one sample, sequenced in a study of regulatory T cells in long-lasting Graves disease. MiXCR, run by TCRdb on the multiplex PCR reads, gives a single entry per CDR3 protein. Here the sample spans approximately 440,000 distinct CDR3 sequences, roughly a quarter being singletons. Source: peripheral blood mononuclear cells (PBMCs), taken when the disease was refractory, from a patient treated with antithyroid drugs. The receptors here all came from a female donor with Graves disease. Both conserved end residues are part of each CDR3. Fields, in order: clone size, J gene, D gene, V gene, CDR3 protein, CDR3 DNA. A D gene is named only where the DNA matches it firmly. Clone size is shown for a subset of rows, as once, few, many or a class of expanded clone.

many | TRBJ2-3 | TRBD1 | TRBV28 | CASSLTGTGPTDTQYF | TGTGCCAGCAGTCTAACGGGGACAGGGCCGACAGATACGCAGTATTTT
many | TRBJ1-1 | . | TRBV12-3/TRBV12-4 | CASSLRGAEAFF | TGTGCCAGCAGTTTAAGAGGGGCTGAAGCTTTCTTT
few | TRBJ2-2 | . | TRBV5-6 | CASSLGGRMGTGELFF | TGTGCCAGCAGCCTGGGGGGCAGGATGGGCACCGGGGAGCTGTTTTTT
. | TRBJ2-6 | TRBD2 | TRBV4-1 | CASSQGEGVYSGANVLTF | TGCGCCAGCAGCCAGGGGGAGGGCGTTTACTCTGGGGCCAACGTCCTGACTTTC
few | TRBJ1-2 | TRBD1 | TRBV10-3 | CAISRDRDYGYTF | TGTGCCATCAGCCGCGACAGGGACTATGGCTACACCTTC
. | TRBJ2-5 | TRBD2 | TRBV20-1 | CSASPGTSGSGQETQYF | TGCAGTGCTAGCCCCGGGACTAGCGGGAGTGGCCAAGAGACCCAGTACTTC
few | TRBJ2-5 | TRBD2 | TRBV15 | CATSFIGWGAGQETQYF | TGTGCCACCAGCTTCATCGGGTGGGGAGCGGGGCAAGAGACCCAGTACTTC
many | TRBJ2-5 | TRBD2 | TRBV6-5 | CASSYMAGLAGVYQETQYF | TGTGCCAGCAGTTACATGGCGGGACTAGCGGGAGTATATCAGGAGACCCAGTACTTC
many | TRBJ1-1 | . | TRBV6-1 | CASSERANTEAFF | TGTGCCAGCAGTGAAAGGGCGAACACTGAAGCTTTCTTT
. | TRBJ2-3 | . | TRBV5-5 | CASSPGHTDTQYF | TGTGCCAGCAGCCCAGGACACACAGATACGCAGTATTTT
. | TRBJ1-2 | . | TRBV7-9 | CASSPSDGSSYGYTF | TGTGCCAGCAGCCCGTCAGACGGCTCTTCCTATGGCTACACCTTC
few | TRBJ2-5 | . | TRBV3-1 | CASSQDSTVQETQYF | TGTGCCAGCAGCCAAGATTCGACTGTCCAAGAGACCCAGTACTTC
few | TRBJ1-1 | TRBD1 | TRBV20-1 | CSVPRGQNTEALF | TGCAGTGTCCCCAGGGGGCAGAACACTGAAGCTCTCTTT
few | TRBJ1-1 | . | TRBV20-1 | CSARDGQITEAFF | TGCAGTGCTAGAGACGGGCAGATCACTGAAGCTTTCTTT
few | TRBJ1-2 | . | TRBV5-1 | CASSFGLDSNYGYTF | TGCGCCAGCAGCTTTGGGCTAGACTCTAACTATGGCTACACCTTC
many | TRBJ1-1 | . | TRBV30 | CAWMGGVDTEAFF | TGTGCCTGGATGGGGGGGGTAGACACTGAAGCTTTCTTT
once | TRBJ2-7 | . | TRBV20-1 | CSARDPFGKGLSYEQYF | TGCAGTGCTAGAGATCCGTTCGGTAAGGGTCTCTCCTACGAGCAGTACTTC
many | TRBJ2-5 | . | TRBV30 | CAWLGDGSQETQYF | TGTGCCTGGCTGGGTGACGGAAGCCAAGAGACCCAGTACTTC
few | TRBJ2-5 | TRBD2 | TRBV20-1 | CSADPHPGLAVRGGETQYF | TGCAGTGCTGACCCGCACCCGGGACTAGCGGTTCGGGGGGGAGAGACCCAGTACTTC
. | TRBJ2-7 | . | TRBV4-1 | CASSQGLGLYEQYF | TGCGCCAGCAGCCAAGGTCTAGGTCTCTACGAGCAGTACTTC
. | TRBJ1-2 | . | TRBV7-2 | CASSLGSAYGYTF | TGTGCCAGCAGCTTAGGCAGCGCCTATGGCTACACCTTC
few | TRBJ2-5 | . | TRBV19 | CASREGDSRGGGTQYF | TGTGCCAGTAGAGAGGGGGACAGCAGGGGGGGCGGGACCCAGTACTTC
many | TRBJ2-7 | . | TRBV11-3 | CASSPQGGEQYF | TGTGCCAGCAGCCCACAGGGCGGGGAGCAGTACTTC
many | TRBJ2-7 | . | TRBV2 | CASSVLGPSYEQYF | TGTGCCAGCAGTGTTCTGGGACCCTCCTACGAGCAGTACTTC
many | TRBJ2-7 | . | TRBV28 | CASSFGPYEQYF | TGTGCCAGCAGTTTCGGGCCCTACGAGCAGTACTTC
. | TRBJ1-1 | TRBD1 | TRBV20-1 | CSARDRAEAFF | TGCAGTGCCAGGGACAGGGCTGAAGCTTTCTTT
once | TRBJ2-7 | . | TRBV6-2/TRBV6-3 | CASSQIPRGGQITYEQYF | TGTGCCAGCAGTCAAATCCCGCGAGGCGGCCAGATTACCTACGAGCAGTACTTC
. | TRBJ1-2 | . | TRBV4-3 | CASSQDARGDYGYTF | TGCGCCAGCAGCCAAGATGCCAGGGGAGACTATGGCTACACCTTC
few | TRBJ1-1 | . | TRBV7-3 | CASSPTARGGTEAFF | TGTGCCAGCAGCCCCACCGCCCGAGGGGGCACTGAAGCTTTCTTT
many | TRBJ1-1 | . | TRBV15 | CATSRDPGGEAFF | TGTGCCACCAGCAGAGATCCGGGGGGCGAGGCTTTCTTT
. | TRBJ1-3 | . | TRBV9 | CASSMLQGSGNTIYF | TGTGCCAGCAGCATGCTCCAGGGATCTGGAAACACCATATACTTT
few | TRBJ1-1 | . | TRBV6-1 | CATTGSTEAFF | TGTGCCACCACCGGGAGCACTGAAGCTTTCTTT
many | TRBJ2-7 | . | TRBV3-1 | CASSQDHLSSYEQYF | TGTGCCAGCAGCCAAGACCATCTTAGCTCCTACGAGCAGTACTTC
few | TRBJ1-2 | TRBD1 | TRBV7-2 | CASSLGQGSYTF | TGTGCCAGCAGCTTGGGACAGGGAAGCTACACCTTC
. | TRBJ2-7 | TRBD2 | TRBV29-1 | CSVGGTTSYEQYF | TGCAGCGTTGGGGGGACTACCTCCTACGAGCAGTACTTC